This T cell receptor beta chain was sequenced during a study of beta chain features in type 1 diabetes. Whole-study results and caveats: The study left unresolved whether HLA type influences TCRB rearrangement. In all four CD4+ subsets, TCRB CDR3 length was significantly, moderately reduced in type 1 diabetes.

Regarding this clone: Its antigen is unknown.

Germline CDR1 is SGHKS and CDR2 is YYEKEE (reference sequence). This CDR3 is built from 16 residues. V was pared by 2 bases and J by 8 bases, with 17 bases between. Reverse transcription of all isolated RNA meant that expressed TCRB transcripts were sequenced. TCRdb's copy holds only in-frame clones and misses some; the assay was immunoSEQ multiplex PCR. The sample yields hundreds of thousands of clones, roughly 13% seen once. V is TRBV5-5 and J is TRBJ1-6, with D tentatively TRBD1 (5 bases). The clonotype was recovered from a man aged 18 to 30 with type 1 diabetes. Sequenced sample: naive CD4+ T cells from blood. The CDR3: CASSLRESGRDSPLHF. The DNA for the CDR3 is TGTGCCAGCAGCTTACGGGAGTCAGGCAGGGATTCACCCCTCCACTTT.